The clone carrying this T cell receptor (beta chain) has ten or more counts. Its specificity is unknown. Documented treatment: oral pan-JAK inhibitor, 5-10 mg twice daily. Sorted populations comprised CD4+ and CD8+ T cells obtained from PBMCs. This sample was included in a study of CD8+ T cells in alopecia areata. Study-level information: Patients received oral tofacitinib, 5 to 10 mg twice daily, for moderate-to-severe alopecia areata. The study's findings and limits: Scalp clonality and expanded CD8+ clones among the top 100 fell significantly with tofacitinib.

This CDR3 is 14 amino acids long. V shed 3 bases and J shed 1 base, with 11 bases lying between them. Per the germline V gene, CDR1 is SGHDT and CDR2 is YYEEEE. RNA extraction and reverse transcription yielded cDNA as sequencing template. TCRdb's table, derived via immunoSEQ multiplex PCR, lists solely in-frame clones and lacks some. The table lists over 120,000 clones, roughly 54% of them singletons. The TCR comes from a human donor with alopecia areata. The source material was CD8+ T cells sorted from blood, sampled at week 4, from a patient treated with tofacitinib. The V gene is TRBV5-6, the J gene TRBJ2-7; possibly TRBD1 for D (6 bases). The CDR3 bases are TGTGCCAGCAGCTCACAGGGATTTTCCTACGAGCAGTACTTC. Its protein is CASSSQGFSYEQYF.